This T cell receptor (beta chain) was captured by sequencing in a study of cytomegalovirus exposure and HLA in healthy donors. The PCR ran on 60 Vbeta and 13 Jbeta primers. TCRdb's table, derived via immunoSEQ multiplex PCR, lists solely in-frame clones and lacks some. This table has 85,000 to 120,000 clones, more than 60% appearing once. Germline V lookup: CDR1 SGHNT, CDR2 YENEEA. The V gene lost 1 base and the J gene lost 2 bases, with 9 bases spanning the gap. The CDR3 is 14 residues long. Sequenced input: PBMCs. The chain recombines TRBV11-3 with TRBJ2-7; weak D call: TRBD1 (6 bases). The sequence derives from a man between 40 and 49 years old in good health and CMV-seronegative. This chain's CDR3 is CASSLGGPPYEQYF. DNA of the CDR3: TGTGCCAGCAGCTTAGGGGGGCCCCCCTACGAGCAGTACTTC.